This TCR beta chain comes out of a study of blood T cell repertoires in COVID-19. On the study more broadly: Sites across the United States, Italy and Spain contributed samples from acute and convalescent COVID-19. Sample material is recorded as cDNA or gDNA derived from T cells, B-cell-depleted T cells, or PBMCs.

The V segment lost 4 bases and the J segment 0 bases; nucleotides outside the gene matches: 15. CDR3 length: 19 amino acids. The germline V gene encodes CDR1 SGHRS and CDR2 YFSETQ. In the authors' workflow: Counts of nucleated cells, estimated from reference gene primer amplification, were obtained. The table came from immunoSEQ multiplex PCR; TCRdb's copy has only in-frame clones and leaves some out. V, J and clone size reflect that table, while D and trimming were determined from the DNA. Of 100,000 to 150,000 clones in the sample, roughly 92% were seen once. The genes are TRBV5-1 and TRBJ2-7, with TRBD2 identical over 11 bases. The sequence derives from a man between 50 and 59 years old with COVID-19, enrolled during active disease. Sample: peripheral blood. CDR3 sequence: CASSRTLAGGRSDSYEQYF. As DNA, the CDR3 is TGCGCCAGCAGCCGCACGCTAGCGGGAGGTCGCTCGGACTCCTACGAGCAGTACTTC.